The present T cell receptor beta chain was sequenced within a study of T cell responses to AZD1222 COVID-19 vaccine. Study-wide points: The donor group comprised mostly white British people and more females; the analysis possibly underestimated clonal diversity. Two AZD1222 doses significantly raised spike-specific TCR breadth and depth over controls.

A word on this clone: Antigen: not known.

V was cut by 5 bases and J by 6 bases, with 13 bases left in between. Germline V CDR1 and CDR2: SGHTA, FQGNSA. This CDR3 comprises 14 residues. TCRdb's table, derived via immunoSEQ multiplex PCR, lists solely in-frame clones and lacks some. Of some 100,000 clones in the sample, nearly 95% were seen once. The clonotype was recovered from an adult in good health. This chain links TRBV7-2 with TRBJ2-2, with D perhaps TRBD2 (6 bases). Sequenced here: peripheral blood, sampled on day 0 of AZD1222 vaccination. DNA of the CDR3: TGTGCCAGCAGCACAAGTGGGGGGTCCGGGGAGCTGTTTTTT. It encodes CASSTSGGSGELFF.